The rows below give T cell receptor beta chains drawn from one sample of a study of shared clonotypes between healthy human individuals. Repertoires were generated with immunoSEQ multiplex PCR, while TCRdb's copy carries only in-frame clones and drops some. The sample lists a few hundred thousand clones; almost 97% were seen once. The specimen was naive CD4+ T cells sorted from blood. These receptors originate from a woman aged 30 to 39 in good health. Both conserved end residues are part of each CDR3. D genes are given only for firm matches. The size of a clone is reported for some rows only, either as once, few or many, or as a class for expanded clones.

TGTGCCAGCAGCTCCCCGGGCCCCGCTGAGACCCAGTACTTC CASSSPGPAETQYF . TRBV11-2 . TRBJ2-5
TGTGCCAGCAGTTTAGGAGGGGTAGATGGCTACACCTTC CASSLGGVDGYTF . TRBV28 . TRBJ1-2
TGCAGTGCTGACAGGGGGGAGACCCAGTACTTC CSADRGETQYF . TRBV20-1 TRBD1 TRBJ2-5
TGTGCCAGCAGAAAGACTGGAAGAGAGACCCAGTACTTC CASRKTGRETQYF . TRBV6-1 . TRBJ2-5
TGTGCCAGCTCACCTAGCTCTGGGGCCAACGTCCTGACTTTC CASSPSSGANVLTF once TRBV18 . TRBJ2-6
TGTGCCAGCAGAACAGGGAACACTGAAGCTTTCTTT CASRTGNTEAFF . TRBV2 . TRBJ1-1
TGTGCCAGCAGTTACAGCGGGACAGGTTTGCAAGAGACCCAGTACTTC CASSYSGTGLQETQYF . TRBV28 . TRBJ2-5
TGCGCCAGCAGCTTCCGGGAGGGAAGCGCTGAAGCTTTCTTT CASSFREGSAEAFF . TRBV5-1 . TRBJ1-1
TGTGCCAGCAGTTACGGGACGGAGAAGTCCTACGAGCAGTACTTC CASSYGTEKSYEQYF once TRBV6-5 . TRBJ2-7
TGTGCCAGCAGATTAGGAGGGCCTATATACAATGAGCAGTTCTTC CASRLGGPIYNEQFF . TRBV5-4 . TRBJ2-1
TGTGCCAGCAGCCCATCCAGGGGGAACTACGAGCAGTACTTC CASSPSRGNYEQYF . TRBV9 TRBD1 TRBJ2-7
TGTGCCAGCAGTGAAGCACTCACCGCGGAAGCTTTCTTT CASSEALTAEAFF . TRBV2 . TRBJ1-1
TGCGCCAGCAGTAGCACAGATACGCAGTATTTT CASSSTDTQYF . TRBV5-1 . TRBJ2-3
TGTGCCAGCAGTTTAGGACAGGGGGCTTTTGATGAGCAGTTCTTC CASSLGQGAFDEQFF . TRBV28 TRBD1 TRBJ2-1
TGTGCCAGCAGTGCCAGGACTAGCGGGCCCAGGGGCATTCAGTACTTC CASSARTSGPRGIQYF . TRBV2 TRBD2 TRBJ2-4
TGTGCCACCAGCAGCTACACAGAGAACACTGAAGCTTTCTTT CATSSYTENTEAFF once TRBV15 . TRBJ1-1
TGTGCCAGCAGCCACCGTAGCGGGAGCAATGAGCAGTTCTTC CASSHRSGSNEQFF . TRBV4-2 TRBD2 TRBJ2-1
TGTGCCAGCAGCTTACAAGCGGAATCCCTGCAGTTCTTC CASSLQAESLQFF . TRBV11-3 . TRBJ2-1
TGCGCCAGCAGCCCCCGCCCGGGGGATACGCAGTATTTT CASSPRPGDTQYF . TRBV4-1 . TRBJ2-3
TGTGCCAGCAGTTTATTTAGGGATTCACCCCTCCACTTT CASSLFRDSPLHF once TRBV28 . TRBJ1-6
TGTGCCAGCAGTTTAAACGGTCGCGAGCAGTACTTC CASSLNGREQYF . TRBV28 . TRBJ2-7
TGTGCCAGCAGTCAAGGGACAGGGGTGGGCTATGGCTACACCTTC CASSQGTGVGYGYTF few TRBV2 TRBD1 TRBJ1-2
TGTGCCAGCAGCTTGGGTGGGGCACCTTTAGATCAGCCCCAGCATTTT CASSLGGAPLDQPQHF . TRBV7-2 . TRBJ1-5
TGCGCCAGCAGCTTGGGGGCTAGCGGGAGGGCCCATGAGCAGTTCTTC CASSLGASGRAHEQFF . TRBV5-1 TRBD2 TRBJ2-1
TGTGCCTGGAGTGTACAGGGGGTAATTGGCTACACCTTC CAWSVQGVIGYTF once TRBV30 TRBD1 TRBJ1-2
TGTGCCAGCAGCGTATTTCCTAGCGGTACCTACGGGAACAATGAGCAGTTCTTC CASSVFPSGTYGNNEQFF once TRBV9 TRBD2 TRBJ2-1
TGTGCCAGCAGTTACCTTAGGACTAACTATGGCTACACCTTC CASSYLRTNYGYTF . TRBV6-5 . TRBJ1-2
TGTGCCAGCAGCCAAGCCTCTAGGTGGGCCCCCACTGAAGCTTTCTTT CASSQASRWAPTEAFF . TRBV4-2 . TRBJ1-1
TGTGCCAGCAGCTTGCAGGGAAACACTGAAGCTTTCTTT CASSLQGNTEAFF . TRBV5-4 . TRBJ1-1
TGTGCCAGCAGCTTAGATGACAGGAGGAACTATGGCTACACCTTC CASSLDDRRNYGYTF . TRBV7-2 . TRBJ1-2
TGTGCCAGCAGCAAAGGGTTCAACAATCAGCCTCAGCATTTT CASSKGFNNQPQHF . TRBV6-1 . TRBJ1-5
TGTGCCAGCACACTTGTGAGGGTTAGGGACTCCTACAATGAGCAGTTCTTC CASTLVRVRDSYNEQFF . TRBV7-9 . TRBJ2-1
TGTGCCAGCAGCTTACAGGGACGGGGCACTGAAGCTTTCTTT CASSLQGRGTEAFF . TRBV5-4 . TRBJ1-1
TGTGCCAGCAGTTTCATTCCCCCAGGAGAGGGGCCCCAGCATTTT CASSFIPPGEGPQHF . TRBV28 . TRBJ1-5
TGTGCCAGCAGTCCTCGAGGAGTCGATCAGCCCCAGCATTTT CASSPRGVDQPQHF . TRBV28 . TRBJ1-5
TGTGCCAGCAGGGTGCCCGGGAGGTACGACGAGCAGTACTTC CASRVPGRYDEQYF . TRBV28 TRBD2 TRBJ2-7
TGCGCCAGCAGGCGAGACTTCTCCACCGGGGAGCTGTTTTTT CASRRDFSTGELFF . TRBV5-1 . TRBJ2-2
TGTGCCAGCAGCTCTCGGGCCGGGGTTTCCGGGGAGCTGTTTTTT CASSSRAGVSGELFF once TRBV7-2 . TRBJ2-2
TGTGCCAGCAGCTTAGCTGGAGGCTACACCGGGGAGCTGTTTTTT CASSLAGGYTGELFF . TRBV11-2 . TRBJ2-2
TGTGCCAGCACCCTTCAGGGAACCAAAAACATTCAGTACTTC CASTLQGTKNIQYF . TRBV28 . TRBJ2-4
TGTGCCAGCAGCCAGCCGGGACAGGCCTACGAGCAGTACTTC CASSQPGQAYEQYF few TRBV7-2 TRBD1 TRBJ2-7
TGTGCCAGCAGTCCCGGACAGGTCTCCTACGAGCAGTACTTC CASSPGQVSYEQYF . TRBV28 TRBD1 TRBJ2-7
TGTGCCTGGAGTCCCATGGCGGGAGGGAAGGGAAATGAGCAGTTCTTC CAWSPMAGGKGNEQFF . TRBV30 TRBD2 TRBJ2-1
TGTGCCAGCAGCTTGTTAGGACAAGCAGAGACCCAGTACTTC CASSLLGQAETQYF . TRBV5-4 . TRBJ2-5
TGTGCTAGTGGTACGGGACTAGCGGGAGAGGAAGATACGCAGTATTTT CASGTGLAGEEDTQYF . TRBV12-5 TRBD2 TRBJ2-3